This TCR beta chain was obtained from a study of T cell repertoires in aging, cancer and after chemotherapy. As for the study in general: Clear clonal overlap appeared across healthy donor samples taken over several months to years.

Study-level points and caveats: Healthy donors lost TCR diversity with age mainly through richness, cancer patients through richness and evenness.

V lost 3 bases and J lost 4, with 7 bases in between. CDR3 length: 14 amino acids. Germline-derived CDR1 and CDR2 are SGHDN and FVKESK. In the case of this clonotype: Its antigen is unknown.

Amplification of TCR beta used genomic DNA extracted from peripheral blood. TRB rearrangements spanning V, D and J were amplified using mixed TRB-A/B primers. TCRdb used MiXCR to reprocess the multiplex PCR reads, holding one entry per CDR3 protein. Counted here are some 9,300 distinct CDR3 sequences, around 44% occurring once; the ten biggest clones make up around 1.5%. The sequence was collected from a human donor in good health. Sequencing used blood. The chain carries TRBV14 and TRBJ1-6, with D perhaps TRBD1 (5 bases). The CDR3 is CASSQGQYNSPLHF. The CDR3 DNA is TGTGCCAGCAGCCAGGGGCAGTATAATTCACCCCTCCACTTT.